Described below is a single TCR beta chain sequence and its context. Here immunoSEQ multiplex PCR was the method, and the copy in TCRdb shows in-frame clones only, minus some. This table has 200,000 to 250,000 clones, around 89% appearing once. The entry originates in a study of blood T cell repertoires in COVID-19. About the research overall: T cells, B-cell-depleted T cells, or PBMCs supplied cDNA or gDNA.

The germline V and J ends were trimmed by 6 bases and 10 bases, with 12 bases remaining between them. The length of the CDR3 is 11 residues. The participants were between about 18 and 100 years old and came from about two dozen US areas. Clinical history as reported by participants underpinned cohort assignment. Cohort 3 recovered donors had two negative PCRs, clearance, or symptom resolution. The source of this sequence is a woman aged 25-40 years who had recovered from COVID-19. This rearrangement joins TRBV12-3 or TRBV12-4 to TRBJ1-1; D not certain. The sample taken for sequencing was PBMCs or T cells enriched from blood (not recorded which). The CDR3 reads CASSSQYGAFF. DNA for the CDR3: TGTGCCAGCAGCTCACAGTACGGAGCTTTCTTT.